This entry concerns a single T cell receptor beta chain. Its antigen remains unknown. The data were taken from a study of graft-versus-host responses after intestinal transplantation. Germline V gene data show CDR1 as MDHEN and CDR2 as SYDVKM. This CDR3 is built from 16 residues. With 5 bases clipped from V and 3 bases from J, the junction kept 9 bases outside the gene matches. Produced via immunoSEQ multiplex PCR; TCRdb's table is partial and in-frame only. The sample holds tens of thousands of clones, 89% seen once. V and J are TRBV28 and TRBJ2-7; 11 nucleotides agree with TRBD2. The sample consisted of unstimulated CD4+ T cells sorted from spleen or lymph node cells, taken before transplant. The TCR sequence derives from a human donor who was the organ donor for an intestinal transplant. CDR3 residues: CASSGLLAGAVYEQYF. CDR3 nucleotide sequence: TGTGCCAGCAGTGGGTTACTAGCGGGAGCGGTCTACGAGCAGTACTTC.